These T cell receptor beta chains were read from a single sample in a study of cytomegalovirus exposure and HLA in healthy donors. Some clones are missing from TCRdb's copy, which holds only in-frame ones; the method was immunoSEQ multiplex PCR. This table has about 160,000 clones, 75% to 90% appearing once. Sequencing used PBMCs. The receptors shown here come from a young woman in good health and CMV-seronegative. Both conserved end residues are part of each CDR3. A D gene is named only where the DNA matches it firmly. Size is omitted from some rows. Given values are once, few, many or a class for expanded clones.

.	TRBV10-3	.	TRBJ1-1	TGTGCCATCAGGGCTGACACCCTGAACACTGAAGCTTTCTTT	CAIRADTLNTEAFF
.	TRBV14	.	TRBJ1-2	TGTGCCAGCAGCCCGAGGGACTCTTATGGCTACACCTTC	CASSPRDSYGYTF
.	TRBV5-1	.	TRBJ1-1	TGCGCCAGCAGCTTGTTAGGCGGTGTCAACACTGAAGCTTTCTTT	CASSLLGGVNTEAFF
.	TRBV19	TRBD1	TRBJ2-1	TGTGCCAGTACTCCCGGCACCGGGACAGGGAGTAATGAGCAGTTCTTC	CASTPGTGTGSNEQFF
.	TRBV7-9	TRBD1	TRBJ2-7	TGTGCCAGCAGCTTAGCGCTGGCAGGGGGCTGGAACGAGCAGTACTTC	CASSLALAGGWNEQYF
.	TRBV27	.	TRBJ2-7	TGTGCCAGCAGAAACCCGACAGGACCCTACGAGCAGTACTTC	CASRNPTGPYEQYF
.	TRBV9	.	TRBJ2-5	TGTGCCAGCAGCGTTCGATCAGGAATACAAGAGACCCAGTACTTC	CASSVRSGIQETQYF
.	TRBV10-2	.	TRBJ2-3	TGCGCCAGCTTTTGGCGGGGTAGCACAGATACGCAGTATTTT	CASFWRGSTDTQYF
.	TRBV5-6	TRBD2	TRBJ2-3	TGTGCCAGCAGGACTAGCGGGGGGGTTGGTGGCACAGATACGCAGTATTTT	CASRTSGGVGGTDTQYF
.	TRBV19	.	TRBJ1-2	TGTGCCAGTAGTATAGTAGGAGCCTATGGCTACACCTTC	CASSIVGAYGYTF
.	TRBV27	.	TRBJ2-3	TGTGCCAGCAGTCTGACCCTGGGACTGAAGACTGATACGCAGTATTTT	CASSLTLGLKTDTQYF
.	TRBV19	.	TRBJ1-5	TGTGCCAGTATCGAGAGGGATAGCAATCAGCCCCAGCATTTT	CASIERDSNQPQHF
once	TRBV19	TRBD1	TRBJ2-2	TGTGCCAGTAAGGGGGCGGGCGGGGAGCTGTTTTTT	CASKGAGGELFF
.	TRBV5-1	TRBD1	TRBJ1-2	TGCGCCAGCAGCTTACAGGGGGCGCAATCTGGCTACACCTTC	CASSLQGAQSGYTF
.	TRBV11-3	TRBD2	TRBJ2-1	TGTGCCAGCAGCTTTCAAGCGGGACGGGAGCAGTTCTTC	CASSFQAGREQFF
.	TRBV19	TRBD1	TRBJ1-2	TGTGCCAGTAGTGAGGACAGGGTGGATGGCTACACCTTC	CASSEDRVDGYTF
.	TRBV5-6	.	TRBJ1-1	TGTGCCAGCAGCTTGTTTGGCAGGGATCACCCTGAAGCTTTCTTT	CASSLFGRDHPEAFF
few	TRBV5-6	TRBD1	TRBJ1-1	TGTGCCAGCAGCTTGGGACAGGGAGCTTTCTTT	CASSLGQGAFF
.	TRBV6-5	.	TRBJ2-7	TGTGCCAGCAGTTCTTTCTCCTACGAGCAGTACTTC	CASSSFSYEQYF
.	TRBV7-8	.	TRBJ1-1	TGTGCCAGCAGCTTCGACAGCCAAGCTTTCTTT	CASSFDSQAFF
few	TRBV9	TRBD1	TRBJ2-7	TGTGCCAGCAGCCCCGAGACAGGGCGGGCCTACGAGCAGTACTTC	CASSPETGRAYEQYF
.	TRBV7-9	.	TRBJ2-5	TGTGCCAGCCTGAAAGCAGGGGAAGAGACCCAGTACTTC	CASLKAGEETQYF
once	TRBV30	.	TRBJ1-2	TGTGCCGGCCGAAGAGGGGGGGCGCTTGATGGCTACACCTTC	CAGRRGGALDGYTF
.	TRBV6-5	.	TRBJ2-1	TGTGCCAGCAGACGGGGGATTAACTCCTACAATGAGCAGTTCTTC	CASRRGINSYNEQFF
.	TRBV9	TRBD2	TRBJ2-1	TGTGCCAGCAGCGCCCAAGGTGGGCTAGCGGGGGTCATCTCCTACAATGAGCAGTTCTTC	CASSAQGGLAGVISYNEQFF
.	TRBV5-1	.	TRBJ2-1	TGCGCCAGCAGCCTCAGCGGGTATTACAATGAGCAGTTCTTC	CASSLSGYYNEQFF
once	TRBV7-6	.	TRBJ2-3	TGTGCCAGCAGCTTACACGCACAGAGAAGCACAGATACGCAGTATTTT	CASSLHAQRSTDTQYF
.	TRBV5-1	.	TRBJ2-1	TGCGCCAGCAGCTTGGAGGTGGGCCTTGAGCAGTTCTTC	CASSLEVGLEQFF
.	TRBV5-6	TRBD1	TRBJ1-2	TGTGCCAGCAGCTTCCTGACAGGGGATTACGGGGGCTACACCTTC	CASSFLTGDYGGYTF
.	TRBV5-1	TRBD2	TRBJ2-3	TGCGCCAGCAGCTCCGACGGGGGGACTCCCGGCCCCACAGATACGCAGTATTTT	CASSSDGGTPGPTDTQYF
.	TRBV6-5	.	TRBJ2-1	TGTGCCAGCAGTTACTCGAGTTCGCCCCAAACCTGGTTCTTC	CASSYSSSPQTWFF
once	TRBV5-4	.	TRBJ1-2	TGTGCCAGCAGCATACAGGGTGGAGGTGGCTACACCTTC	CASSIQGGGGYTF
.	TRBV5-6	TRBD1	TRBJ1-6	TGTGCCAGCAGCTCGGACAGGGGGTCGCTACCCCTCCACTTT	CASSSDRGSLPLHF
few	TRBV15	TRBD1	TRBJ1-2	TGTGCCACCAGCAGAGGGCGTATGGCAGGGGGAAATGGCTACACCTTC	CATSRGRMAGGNGYTF
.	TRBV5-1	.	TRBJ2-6	TGCGCCAGCAGTATCGACCCGGGTGGCGGGGCCAACGTCCTGACTTTC	CASSIDPGGGANVLTF
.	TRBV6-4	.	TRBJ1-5	TGTGCCAGCAAAGTCCCCAGTTGGCAGAGCAATCAGCCCCAGCATTTT	CASKVPSWQSNQPQHF
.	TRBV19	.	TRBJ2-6	TGTGCCAGTAGTAGGGGGCGATCCGGGGCCAACGTCCTGACTTTC	CASSRGRSGANVLTF
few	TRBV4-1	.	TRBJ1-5	TGCGCCAGCAGCCAAGACGACAGGCCCAATCAGCCCCAGCATTTT	CASSQDDRPNQPQHF
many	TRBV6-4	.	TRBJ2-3	TGTGCCAGCTCAAGTGGTGAGGCAGATACGCAGTATTTT	CASSSGEADTQYF
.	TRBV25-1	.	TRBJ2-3	TGTGCCAGCAGTGCGGTTCGGGTGGGAGATACGCAGTATTTT	CASSAVRVGDTQYF
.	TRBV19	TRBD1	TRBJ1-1	TGTGCCAGTAGTATAGATTCTGGTAGGGGGCAGGCTGAAGCTTTCTTT	CASSIDSGRGQAEAFF
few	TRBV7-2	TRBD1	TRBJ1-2	TGTGCCAGCAGCCCCGGGTGGGGGCGCGGGACAGAAAACGGCTACACCTTC	CASSPGWGRGTENGYTF
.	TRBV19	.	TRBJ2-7	TGTGCCAGTAAGGATCGACAGGCTGGGGAGCAGTACTTC	CASKDRQAGEQYF
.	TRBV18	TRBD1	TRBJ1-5	TGTGCCAGCTCACCGACTTTTGGACAGGTACAGCCCCAGCATTTT	CASSPTFGQVQPQHF
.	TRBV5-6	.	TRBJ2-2	TGTGCCAGCAGCCAGACATCCACCGGGGAGCTGTTTTTT	CASSQTSTGELFF
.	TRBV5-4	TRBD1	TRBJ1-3	TGTGCCAGCAGCTTGGGGACAGGGGCGGGAAACACCATATATTTT	CASSLGTGAGNTIYF
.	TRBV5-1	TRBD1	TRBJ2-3	TGCGCCAGCAGCAGAGAAGGGACAGATACGCCAGATACGCAGTATTTT	CASSREGTDTPDTQYF
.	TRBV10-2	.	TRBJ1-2	TGCGCCAGCAGTGTGGGCAGGAACCTTTATGGCTACACCTTC	CASSVGRNLYGYTF
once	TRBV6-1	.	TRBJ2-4	TGTGCCAGCAGTGAAGGTTGGTCAGACATTCAGTACTTC	CASSEGWSDIQYF